These 23 T cell receptor beta chains came from one sample sequenced in a study of blood T cell repertoires in COVID-19. Repertoires were generated with immunoSEQ multiplex PCR, while TCRdb's copy carries only in-frame clones and drops some. Of 100,000 or so clones in the sample, 81% were seen once. The sample comprised peripheral blood. These receptors originate from an elderly man with acute or convalescent COVID-19.

This chain uses TRBV2 with TRBJ1-5; TRBD1 aligns across 9 bases. This CDR3 has 14 residues. V was clipped by 5 bases and J by 7 bases; unmatched bases: 6. The V gene's germline CDR1 is SNHLY and CDR2 FYNNEI. Written as DNA, the CDR3 is TGTGCCAGCAGTTCACAGGGGGCAGACCAGCCCCAGCATTTT. Encoded protein: CASSSQGADQPQHF.

The chain joins TRBV18 to TRBJ1-5; tentatively, D is TRBD1 (5 bases). The CDR3 totals 15 residues. V dropped 3 bases and J dropped 2 bases, with 11 bases sitting between them. Germline V gives CDR1 KGHSH, CDR2 LQKENI. The CDR3 sequence is CASSPDSLGNQPQHF. The CDR3 DNA sequence: TGTGCCAGCTCACCCGACAGCCTAGGCAATCAGCCCCAGCATTTT.

This clone was detected a few times. The gene calls are TRBV9 and TRBJ2-5; TRBD2 matches 7 bases. The V gene's germline CDR1 is SGDLS and CDR2 YYNGEE. Trimming at V came to 2 bases and at J to 1 base, leaving 5 bases not matched to a gene. This CDR3 is 15 amino acids long. CDR3 sequence: CASSVFSGFQETQYF. The CDR3 DNA sequence: TGTGCCAGCAGCGTCTTTAGCGGGTTCCAAGAGACCCAGTACTTC. The entire variable domain, with the rest obtained from reference TRBV9 and TRBJ2-5, is as follows: DSGVTQTPKHLITATGQRVTLRCSPRSGDLSVYWYQQSLDQGLQFLIQYYNGEERAKGNILERFSAQQFPDLHSELNLSSLELGDSALYFCASSVFSGFQETQYFGPGTRLLVL.

The V gene is TRBV4-1, the J gene TRBJ1-2; D is undetermined. Per the germline V gene, CDR1 is MGHRA and CDR2 is YSYEKL. The CDR3 loop spans 15 amino acids. Between the trimmed V and J ends, which lost 0 bases and 4 bases, there was a span of 12 bases. CDR3 region: CASSQDRRESYGYTF. CDR3 bases: TGCGCCAGCAGCCAAGATAGGAGGGAGTCCTATGGCTACACCTTC.

The rearrangement uses TRBV9 and TRBJ1-2, with 10 nucleotides matching TRBD1. The CDR3 is made up of 16 amino acids. Germline CDR1 reads SGDLS; CDR2 reads YYNGEE. V lost 0 bases and J lost 4; bases outside the gene matches: 6. This CDR3 is CASSVGQGARGYGYTF. CDR3 DNA sequence: TGTGCCAGCAGCGTAGGACAGGGGGCTCGGGGCTATGGCTACACCTTC.

The genes are TRBV28 and TRBJ1-2; D unresolved. There are 14 residues in the CDR3. The V end was cut by 6 bases, the J end by 3 bases, with 14 bases between. Germline CDR1 MDHEN, CDR2 SYDVKM. The CDR3 is CASSPLGKDYGYTF. The CDR3 DNA is TGTGCCAGCAGCCCTCTCGGGAAGGACTATGGCTACACCTTC.

This clone showed up just once. The rearrangement links TRBV19 to TRBJ1-1; TRBD1 might be the D (5 bases). The V gene lost 1 base and the J gene lost 1 base, with 13 bases spanning the gap. This CDR3 has 16 amino acids. Germline assignment: CDR1 LNHDA and CDR2 SQIVND (reference sequence). The CDR3 DNA reads TGTGCCAGTAGTATAGCCCAGGGACTAACGAACACTGAAGCTTTCTTT. It yields the protein CASSIAQGLTNTEAFF.

V gene TRBV19 combines with J gene TRBJ1-5; 10 bases agree with TRBD1. Germline loops: CDR1 LNHDA, CDR2 SQIVND (reference sequence). The ends lost 0 bases at V and 3 bases at J; junction bases unmatched: 5. The CDR3 has 17 amino acids. CDR3 nucleotide sequence: TGTGCCAGTAGTATAGATGGGGGACAGGGGTCCAATCAGCCCCAGCATTTT. Its protein product is CASSIDGGQGSNQPQHF. Variable domain in full (rest from reference TRBV19 and TRBJ1-5): DGGITQSPKYLFRKEGQNVTLSCEQNLNHDAMYWYRQDPGQGLRLIYYSQIVNDFQKGDIAEGYSVSREKKESFPLTVTSAQKNPTAFYLCASSIDGGQGSNQPQHFGDGTRLSIL.

This chain uses TRBV10-3 with TRBJ1-6; D is unclear. CDR1 and CDR2 from the germline V gene are ENHRY and SYGVKD. This CDR3 contains 14 residues. Trimming stripped 2 bases from V and 11 bases from J, with 13 bases between. The CDR3 region has the DNA TGTGCCATCAGTGAGCGGGGAGAGGAAACACCCCTCCACTTT. It yields the protein CAISERGEETPLHF.

This clone was picked up a small number of times. V gene TRBV7-2 combines with J gene TRBJ1-2; no reliable D call. Looked up from germline, CDR1 is SGHTA and CDR2 is FQGNSA. Trimming pared 0 bases from V and 3 bases from J, leaving 14 bases between. The CDR3 runs 16 residues. The DNA for the CDR3 is TGTGCCAGCAGCTTAGCGCTATCGGGGTGGGACTATGGCTACACCTTC. It codes for CASSLALSGWDYGYTF.

This clone showed up just a few times. The chain couples TRBV7-2 to TRBJ2-6; TRBD1 aligns across 8 bases. The CDR3 is 16 amino acids. The V segment lost 5 bases and the J segment 2 bases; nucleotides outside the gene matches: 5. Germline V gene lookup returns CDR1 SGHTA and CDR2 FQGNSA. The CDR3 region is CASSPRTGTGANVLTF. The DNA of the CDR3 is TGTGCCAGCAGCCCGAGGACAGGGACTGGGGCCAACGTCCTGACTTTC.

This clone was counted many times. CDR3 region: CSDSEGGARTEAFF. The CDR3 DNA sequence: TGCAGCGATTCGGAGGGTGGGGCGCGAACTGAAGCTTTCTTT. The chain joins TRBV29-1 to TRBJ1-1; possible D gene TRBD1, 5 bases. The CDR3 totals 14 residues. Germline loops: CDR1 SQVTM, CDR2 ANQGSEA. Between the trimmed V and J ends, which lost 7 bases and 5 bases, there was a span of 20 bases.

V is TRBV25-1 and J is TRBJ1-6; D is unclear. The V end was cut by 3 bases, the J end by 7 bases, with 4 bases between. CDR1 is MGHDK and CDR2 is SYGVNS in the germline V gene. The CDR3 loop spans 12 amino acids. The CDR3 region is CASSDPNSPLHF. The CDR3, as DNA: TGTGCCAGCAGTGATCCGAATTCACCCCTCCACTTT.

V gene TRBV6-5 combines with J gene TRBJ2-3; 9 bases are shared with TRBD1. J gave up 0 bases and V 4 bases, and 5 bases lay outside the gene matches. Germline CDR1 reads MNHEY; CDR2 reads SVGAGI. The CDR3 contains 16 residues. The chain's CDR3 is CASSWDRVSSTDTQYF. The CDR3 nucleotides read TGTGCCAGCAGTTGGGACAGGGTCTCTAGCACAGATACGCAGTATTTT.

The rearrangement uses TRBV3-1 (or the pseudogene TRBV3-2) and TRBJ2-7; possible D gene TRBD1, 6 bases. V lost 2 bases and J 4 bases, leaving 15 bases between the germline ends. The CDR3 loop spans 15 amino acids. Per germline, CDR1 LGHDT and CDR2 YNNKEL (reference sequence). The CDR3 region has the DNA TGTGCCAGCAGCCAAAAAGGAGGAAGGGGGTACGAGCAGTACTTC. This encodes CASSQKGGRGYEQYF.

The V gene is TRBV28, the J gene TRBJ1-5; TRBD1 matches 7 bases. With V trimmed by 6 bases and J by 2 bases, 10 bases remained unmatched. Germline CDR1 and CDR2: MDHEN and SYDVKM. This CDR3 comprises 16 residues. CDR3 region: CASSLIQGLGNQPQHF. The CDR3 bases are TGTGCCAGCAGCCTTATACAGGGGCTGGGCAATCAGCCCCAGCATTTT.

The count of this clone is one. The sample holds other DNA sequences that translate to the same CDR3. J is TRBJ2-3 and V is TRBV18, with D unresolved. Trimming pared 6 bases from V and 1 base from J, leaving 8 bases between. The CDR3 extends over 13 amino acids. Germline loops: CDR1 KGHSH, CDR2 LQKENI. This chain's CDR3 is CASSPPGTDTQYF. CDR3 nucleotides: TGTGCCAGCTCCCCCCCGGGCACAGATACGCAGTATTTT.

The chain joins TRBV5-1 to TRBJ2-5; TRBD2 is a possible D gene (5 bases). Trimming took off 0 bases at V and 2 bases at J, with 8 bases between the two ends. Germline-derived CDR1 and CDR2 are SGHRS and YFSETQ. The CDR3 covers 14 residues. Here the CDR3 reads CASSLVPGQETQYF. CDR3 bases: TGCGCCAGCAGCTTGGTTCCGGGACAAGAGACCCAGTACTTC.

The V gene is TRBV6-1, the J gene TRBJ2-7; 9 nucleotides match TRBD1. CDR3 length equals 15 residues. Germline V gives CDR1 MNHNS, CDR2 SASEGT. V gave up 3 bases and J gave up 4 bases; unmatched junction bases: 7. CDR3 residues: CASSEPGTGTYEQYF. The CDR3 bases are TGTGCCAGCAGTGAGCCCGGGACAGGGACGTACGAGCAGTACTTC.

The table lists this clone with a count of one. The chain links TRBV5-4 to TRBJ1-2; TRBD1 matches 9 bases. The CDR3 has 14 residues. Germline V gene data show CDR1 as SGHNT and CDR2 as YYREEE (reference sequence). V shed 3 bases and J 8 bases; nucleotides not matched to a gene: 8. The CDR3 DNA is TGTGCCAGCAGCTCCGGACAGGGGATACGGGGCTACACCTTC. Protein: CASSSGQGIRGYTF.

A word on this clone: The sample carries other DNA sequences with the same CDR3. The chain recombines TRBV5-1 with TRBJ2-2; 10 bases match TRBD1. Germline CDR1 is SGHRS and CDR2 is YFSETQ. Unmatched junction bases numbered 1, after V lost 3 bases and J lost 5 bases. This CDR3 has 14 residues. In DNA, the CDR3 is TGCGCCAGCAGCTCGGGACAGGGGACCGGGGAGCTGTTTTTT. This translates into CASSSGQGTGELFF.

In this sample, this clone turned up once. This rearrangement joins TRBV9 to TRBJ1-5; possibly TRBD1 for D (5 bases). Trimming cost V 2 bases and J 3 bases, with 9 bases left between them. In germline, CDR1 is SGDLS, CDR2 YYNGEE. The length of the CDR3 is 14 residues. The CDR3 loop reads CASSVDSHNQPQHF. Written as DNA, the CDR3 is TGTGCCAGCAGCGTCGACAGTCACAATCAGCCCCAGCATTTT. Complete variable domain (other parts from reference TRBV9 and TRBJ1-5): DSGVTQTPKHLITATGQRVTLRCSPRSGDLSVYWYQQSLDQGLQFLIQYYNGEERAKGNILERFSAQQFPDLHSELNLSSLELGDSALYFCASSVDSHNQPQHFGDGTRLSIL.

This clone was picked up one time. The chain combines TRBV3-1 (or the pseudogene TRBV3-2) with TRBJ1-1; 8 bases are shared with TRBD1. CDR3 length: 15 residues. Per germline, CDR1 LGHDT and CDR2 YNNKEL (reference sequence). Trimming removed 4 bases from V and 3 bases from J; junction bases left unmatched: 7. The CDR3 loop is CASSLNRGWDTEAFF. DNA for the CDR3: TGTGCCAGCAGCCTGAACAGGGGGTGGGACACTGAAGCTTTCTTT.